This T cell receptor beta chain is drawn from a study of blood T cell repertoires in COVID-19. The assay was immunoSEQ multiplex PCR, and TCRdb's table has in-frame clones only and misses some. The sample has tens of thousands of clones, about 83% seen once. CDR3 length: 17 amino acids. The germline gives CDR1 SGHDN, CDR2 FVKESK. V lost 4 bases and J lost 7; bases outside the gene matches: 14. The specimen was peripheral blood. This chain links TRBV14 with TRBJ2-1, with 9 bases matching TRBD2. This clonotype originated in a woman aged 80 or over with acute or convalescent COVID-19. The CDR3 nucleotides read TGTGCCAGCAGCCCCTACTCCGGGACTAGCTTAGGAAATGAGCAGTTCTTC. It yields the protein CASSPYSGTSLGNEQFF.